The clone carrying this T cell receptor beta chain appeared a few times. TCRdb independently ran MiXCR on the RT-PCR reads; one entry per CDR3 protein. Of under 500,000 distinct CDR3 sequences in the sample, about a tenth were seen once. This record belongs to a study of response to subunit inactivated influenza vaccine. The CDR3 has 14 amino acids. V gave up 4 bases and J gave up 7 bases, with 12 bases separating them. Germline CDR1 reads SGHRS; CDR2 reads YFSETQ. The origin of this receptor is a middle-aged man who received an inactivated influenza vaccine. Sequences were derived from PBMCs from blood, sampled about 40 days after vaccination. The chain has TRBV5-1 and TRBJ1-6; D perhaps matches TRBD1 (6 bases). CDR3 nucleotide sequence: TGCGCCAGCAGCCGGGACATTGGGAATTCACCCCTCCACTTT. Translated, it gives CASSRDIGNSPLHF.